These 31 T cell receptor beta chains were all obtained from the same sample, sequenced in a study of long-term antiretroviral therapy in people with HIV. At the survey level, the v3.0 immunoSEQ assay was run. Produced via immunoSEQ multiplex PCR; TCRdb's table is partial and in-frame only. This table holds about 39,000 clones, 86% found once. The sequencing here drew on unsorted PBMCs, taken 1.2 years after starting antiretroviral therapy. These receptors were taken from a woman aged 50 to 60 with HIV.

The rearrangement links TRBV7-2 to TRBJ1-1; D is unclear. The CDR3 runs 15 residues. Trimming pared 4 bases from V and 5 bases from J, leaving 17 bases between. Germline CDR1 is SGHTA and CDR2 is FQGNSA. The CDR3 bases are TGTGCCAGCAGCTATAGTCCCAGGTCGGGTACTGAAGCTTTCTTT. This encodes CASSYSPRSGTEAFF.

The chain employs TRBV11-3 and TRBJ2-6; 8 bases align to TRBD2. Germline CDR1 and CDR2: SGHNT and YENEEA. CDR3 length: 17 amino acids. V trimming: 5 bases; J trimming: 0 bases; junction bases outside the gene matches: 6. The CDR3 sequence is CASSPPAGDSGANVLTF. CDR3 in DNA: TGTGCCAGCAGCCCACCAGCGGGGGACTCTGGGGCCAACGTCCTGACTTTC.

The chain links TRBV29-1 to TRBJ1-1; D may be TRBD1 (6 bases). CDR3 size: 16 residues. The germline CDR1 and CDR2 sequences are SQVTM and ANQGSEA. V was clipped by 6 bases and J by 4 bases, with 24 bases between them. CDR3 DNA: TGCAGCGTCCGAAATCGGGGGGCCACCCGGGGCACTGAAGCTTTCTTT. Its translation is CSVRNRGATRGTEAFF. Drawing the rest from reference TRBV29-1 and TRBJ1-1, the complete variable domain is SAVISQKPSRDICQRGTSLTIQCQVDSQVTMMFWYRQQPGQSLTLIATANQGSEATYESGFVIDKFPISRPNLTFSTLTVSNMSPEDSSIYLCSVRNRGATRGTEAFFGQGTRLTVV.

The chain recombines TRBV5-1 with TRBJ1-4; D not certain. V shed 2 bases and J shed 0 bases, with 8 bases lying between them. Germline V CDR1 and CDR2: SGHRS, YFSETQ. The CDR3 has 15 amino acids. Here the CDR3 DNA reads TGCGCCAGCAGCTTCACAAGGGCAACTAATGAAAAACTGTTTTTT. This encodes CASSFTRATNEKLFF.

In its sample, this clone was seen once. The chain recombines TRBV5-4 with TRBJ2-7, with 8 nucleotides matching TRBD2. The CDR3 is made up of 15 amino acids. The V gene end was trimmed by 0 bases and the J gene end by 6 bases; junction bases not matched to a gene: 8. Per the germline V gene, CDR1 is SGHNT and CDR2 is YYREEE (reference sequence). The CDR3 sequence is CASSLEGLGTAEQYF. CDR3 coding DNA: TGTGCCAGCAGCTTGGAGGGACTAGGGACCGCCGAGCAGTACTTC. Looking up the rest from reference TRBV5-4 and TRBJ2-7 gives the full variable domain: ETGVTQSPTHLIKTRGQQVTLRCSSQSGHNTVSWYQQALGQGPQFIFQYYREEENGRGNFPPRFSGLQFPNYSSELNVNALELDDSALYLCASSLEGLGTAEQYFGPGTRLTVT.

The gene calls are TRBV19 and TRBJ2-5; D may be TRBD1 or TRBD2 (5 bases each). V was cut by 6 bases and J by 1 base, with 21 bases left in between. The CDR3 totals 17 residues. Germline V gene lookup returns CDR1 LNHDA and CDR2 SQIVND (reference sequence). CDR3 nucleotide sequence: TGTGCCAGTAGCGCCGATGGGGGAAGATGGAGCCAAGAGACCCAGTACTTC. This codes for CASSADGGRWSQETQYF.

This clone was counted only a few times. The CDR3 reads CSVSSSGNTIYF. CDR3 nucleotide sequence: TGCAGCGTTAGTAGCTCTGGAAACACCATATATTTT. The chain carries TRBV29-1 and TRBJ1-3; D is ambiguous. The germline V gene encodes CDR1 SQVTM and CDR2 ANQGSEA. This CDR3 region has 12 residues. Trimming removed 5 bases at V and 0 bases at J, with 5 bases between.

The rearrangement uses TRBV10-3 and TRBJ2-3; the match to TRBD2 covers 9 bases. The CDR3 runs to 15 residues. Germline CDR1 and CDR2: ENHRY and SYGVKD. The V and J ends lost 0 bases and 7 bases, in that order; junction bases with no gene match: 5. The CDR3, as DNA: TGTGCCATCAGTGAGTCGGGCGGGGGGGAATATACGCAGTATTTT. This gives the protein CAISESGGGEYTQYF.

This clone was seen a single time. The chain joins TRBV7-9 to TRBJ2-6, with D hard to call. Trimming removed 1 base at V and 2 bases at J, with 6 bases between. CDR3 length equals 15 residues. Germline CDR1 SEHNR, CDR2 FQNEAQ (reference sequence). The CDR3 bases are TGTGCCAGCAGCTTAGTTATAGCTGGGGCCAACGTCCTGACTTTC. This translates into CASSLVIAGANVLTF.

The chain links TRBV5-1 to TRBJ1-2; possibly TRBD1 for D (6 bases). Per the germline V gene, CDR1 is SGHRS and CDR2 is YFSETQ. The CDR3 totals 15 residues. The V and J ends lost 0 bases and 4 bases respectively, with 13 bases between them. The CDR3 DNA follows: TGCGCCAGCAGCTTGGTACCAGGGGCTATCTATGGCTACACCTTC. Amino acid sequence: CASSLVPGAIYGYTF.

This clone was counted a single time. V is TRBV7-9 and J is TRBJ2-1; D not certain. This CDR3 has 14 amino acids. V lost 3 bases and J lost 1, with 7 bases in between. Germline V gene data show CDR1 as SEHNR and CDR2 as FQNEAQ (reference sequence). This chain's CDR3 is CASSFSPSYNEQFF. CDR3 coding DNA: TGTGCCAGCAGCTTCAGTCCGTCCTACAATGAGCAGTTCTTC.

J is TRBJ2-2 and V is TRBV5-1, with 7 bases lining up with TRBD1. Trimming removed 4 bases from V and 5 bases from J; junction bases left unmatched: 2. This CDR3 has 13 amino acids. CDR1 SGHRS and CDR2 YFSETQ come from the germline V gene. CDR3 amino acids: CASSPQGTGELFF. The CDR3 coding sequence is TGCGCCAGCAGCCCACAGGGGACCGGGGAGCTGTTTTTT.

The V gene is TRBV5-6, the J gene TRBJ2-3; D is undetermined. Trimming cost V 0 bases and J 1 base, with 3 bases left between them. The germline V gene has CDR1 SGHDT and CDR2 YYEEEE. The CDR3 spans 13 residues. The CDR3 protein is CASSLVGTDTQYF. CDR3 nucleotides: TGTGCCAGCAGCTTGGTGGGCACAGATACGCAGTATTTT.

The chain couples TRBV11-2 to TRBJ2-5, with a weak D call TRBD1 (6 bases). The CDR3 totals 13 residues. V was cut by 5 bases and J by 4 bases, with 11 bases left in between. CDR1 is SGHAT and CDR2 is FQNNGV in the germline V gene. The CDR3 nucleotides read TGTGCCAGCAGCCCCTCAGGGGTAGAGACCCAGTACTTC. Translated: CASSPSGVETQYF.

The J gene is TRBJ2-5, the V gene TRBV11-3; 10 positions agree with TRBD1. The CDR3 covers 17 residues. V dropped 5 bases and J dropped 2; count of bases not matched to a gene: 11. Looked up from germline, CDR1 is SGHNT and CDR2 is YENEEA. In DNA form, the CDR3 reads TGTGCCAGCAGCAAGGGACAGGGGAATTCCTTGCAAGAGACCCAGTACTTC. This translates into CASSKGQGNSLQETQYF.

The CDR3 nucleotides read TGTGCCAGCAGTGATGGCAGAGAGGGAGAAAAACTGTTTTTT. Translation: CASSDGREGEKLFF. V and J are TRBV25-1 and TRBJ1-4; D unresolved. This CDR3 comprises 14 residues. The germline CDR1 and CDR2 sequences are MGHDK and SYGVNS. Trimming took 3 bases from V and 8 from J, leaving 13 bases between them.

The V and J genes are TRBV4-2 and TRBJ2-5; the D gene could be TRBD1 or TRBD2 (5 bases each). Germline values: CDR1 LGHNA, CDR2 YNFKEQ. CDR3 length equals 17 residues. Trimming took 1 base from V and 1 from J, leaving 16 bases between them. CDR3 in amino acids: CASSQVTRGAAQETQYF. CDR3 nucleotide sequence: TGTGCCAGCAGCCAAGTTACTAGGGGTGCGGCCCAAGAGACCCAGTACTTC.

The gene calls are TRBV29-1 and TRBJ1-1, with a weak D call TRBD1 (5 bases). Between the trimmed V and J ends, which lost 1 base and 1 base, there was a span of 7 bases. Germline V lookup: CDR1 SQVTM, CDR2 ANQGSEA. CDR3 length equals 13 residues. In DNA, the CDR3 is TGCAGCGTTGAAGCAGGGCCGAACACTGAAGCTTTCTTT. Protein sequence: CSVEAGPNTEAFF.

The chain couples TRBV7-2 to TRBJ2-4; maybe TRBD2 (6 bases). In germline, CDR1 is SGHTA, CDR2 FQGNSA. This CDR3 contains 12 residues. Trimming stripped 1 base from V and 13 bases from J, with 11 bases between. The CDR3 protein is CASSLDRGSQYF. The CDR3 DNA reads TGTGCCAGCAGCTTAGACCGGGGGTCACAGTACTTC.

The CDR3 loop reads CAITIWGQETQYF. CDR3 DNA sequence: TGTGCCATCACTATTTGGGGCCAAGAGACCCAGTACTTC. V gene TRBV21-1 combines with J gene TRBJ2-5. TRBV21-1 is tagged as a pseudogene. The CDR3 runs 13 residues.

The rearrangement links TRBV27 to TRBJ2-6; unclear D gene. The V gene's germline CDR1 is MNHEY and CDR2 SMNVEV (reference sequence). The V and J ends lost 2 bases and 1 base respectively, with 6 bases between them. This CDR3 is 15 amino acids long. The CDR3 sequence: CASSLMGSGANVLTF. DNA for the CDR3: TGTGCCAGCAGTTTAATGGGTTCTGGGGCCAACGTCCTGACTTTC.

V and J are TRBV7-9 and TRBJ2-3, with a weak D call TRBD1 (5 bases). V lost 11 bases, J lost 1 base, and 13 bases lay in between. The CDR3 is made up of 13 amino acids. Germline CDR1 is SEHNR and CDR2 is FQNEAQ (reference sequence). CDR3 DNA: TGTGCCGGGGCGGACACAGGCACAGATACGCAGTATTTT. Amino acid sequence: CAGADTGTDTQYF.

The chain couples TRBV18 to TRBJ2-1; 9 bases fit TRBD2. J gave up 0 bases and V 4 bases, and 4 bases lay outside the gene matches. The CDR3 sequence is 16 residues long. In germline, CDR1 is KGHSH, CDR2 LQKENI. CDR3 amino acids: CASSQSGGPSYNEQFF. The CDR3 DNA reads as TGTGCCAGCTCACAAAGCGGGGGGCCCTCCTACAATGAGCAGTTCTTC.

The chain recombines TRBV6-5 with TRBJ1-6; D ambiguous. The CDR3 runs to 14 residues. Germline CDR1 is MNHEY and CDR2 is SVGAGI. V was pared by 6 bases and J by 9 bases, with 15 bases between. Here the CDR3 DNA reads TGTGCCAGCAGGGGTCAGATGCAGGTTTCACCCCTCCACTTT. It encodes CASRGQMQVSPLHF.

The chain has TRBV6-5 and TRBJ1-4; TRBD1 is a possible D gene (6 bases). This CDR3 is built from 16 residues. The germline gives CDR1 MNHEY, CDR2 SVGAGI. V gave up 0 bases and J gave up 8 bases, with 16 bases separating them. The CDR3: CASSYSRSTGGEKLFF. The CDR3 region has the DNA TGTGCCAGCAGTTACTCTAGATCGACAGGCGGAGAAAAACTGTTTTTT.

The CDR3 here is CASSPKVGGGYSPGLHF. The CDR3 DNA sequence: TGTGCCAGCAGCCCGAAAGTTGGGGGGGGATACTCCCCCGGCCTCCACTTT. The chain recombines TRBV7-9 with TRBJ1-6, with D possibly being TRBD1 (5 bases). Germline CDR1 SEHNR, CDR2 FQNEAQ (reference sequence). Between the trimmed V and J ends, which lost 5 bases and 15 bases, there was a span of 29 bases. This CDR3 has 17 amino acids.

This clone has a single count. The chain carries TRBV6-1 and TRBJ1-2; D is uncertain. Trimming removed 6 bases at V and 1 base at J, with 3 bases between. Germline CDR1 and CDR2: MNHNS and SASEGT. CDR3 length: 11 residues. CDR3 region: CASSLNYGYTF. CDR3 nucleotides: TGTGCCAGCAGCCTTAACTATGGCTACACCTTC.

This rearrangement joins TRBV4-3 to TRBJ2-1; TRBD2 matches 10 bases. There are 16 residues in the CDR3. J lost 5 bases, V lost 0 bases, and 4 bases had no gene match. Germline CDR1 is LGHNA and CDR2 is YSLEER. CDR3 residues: CASSQDWLAGDNEQFF. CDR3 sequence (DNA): TGCGCCAGCAGCCAAGATTGGCTAGCGGGGGACAATGAGCAGTTCTTC.

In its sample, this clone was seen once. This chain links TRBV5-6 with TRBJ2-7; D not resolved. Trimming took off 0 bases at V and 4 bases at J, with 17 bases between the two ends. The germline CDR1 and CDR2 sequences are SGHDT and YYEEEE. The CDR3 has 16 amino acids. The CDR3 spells CASSLGYKRPDYEQYF. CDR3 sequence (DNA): TGTGCCAGCAGCTTGGGTTATAAACGGCCTGATTACGAGCAGTACTTC. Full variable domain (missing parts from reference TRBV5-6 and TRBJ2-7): DAGVTQSPTHLIKTRGQQVTLRCSPKSGHDTVSWYQQALGQGPQFIFQYYEEEERQRGNFPDRFSGHQFPNYSSELNVNALLLGDSALYLCASSLGYKRPDYEQYFGPGTRLTVT.

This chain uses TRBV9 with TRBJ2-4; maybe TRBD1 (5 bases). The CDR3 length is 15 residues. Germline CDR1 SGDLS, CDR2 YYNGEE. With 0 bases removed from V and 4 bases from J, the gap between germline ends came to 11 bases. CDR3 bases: TGTGCCAGCAGCGTAGACCCTAACAGGAAAAACATTCAGTACTTC. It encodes CASSVDPNRKNIQYF.

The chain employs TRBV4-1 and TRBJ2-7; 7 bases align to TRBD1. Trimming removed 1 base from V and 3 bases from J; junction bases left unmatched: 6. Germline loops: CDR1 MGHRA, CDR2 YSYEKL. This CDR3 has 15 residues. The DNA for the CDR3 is TGCGCCAGCAGCCAAGTCCCGACAGGGAGCTACGAGCAGTACTTC. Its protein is CASSQVPTGSYEQYF.